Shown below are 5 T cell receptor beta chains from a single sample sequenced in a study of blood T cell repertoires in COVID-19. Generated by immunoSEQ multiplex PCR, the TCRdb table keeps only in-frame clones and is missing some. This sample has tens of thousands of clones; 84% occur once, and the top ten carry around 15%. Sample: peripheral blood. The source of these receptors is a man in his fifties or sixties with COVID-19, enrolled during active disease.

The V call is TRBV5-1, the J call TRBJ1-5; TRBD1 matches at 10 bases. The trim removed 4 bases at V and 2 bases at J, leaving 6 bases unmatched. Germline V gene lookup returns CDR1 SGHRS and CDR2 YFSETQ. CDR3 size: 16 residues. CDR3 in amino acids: CASSIGGTGGNQPQHF. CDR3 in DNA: TGCGCCAGCAGCATAGGGGGGACAGGGGGCAATCAGCCCCAGCATTTT. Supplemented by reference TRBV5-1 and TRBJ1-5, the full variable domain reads KAGVTQTPRYLIKTRGQQVTLSCSPISGHRSVSWYQQTPGQGLQFLFEYFSETQRNKGNFPGRFSGRQFSNSRSEMNVSTLELGDSALYLCASSIGGTGGNQPQHFGDGTRLSIL.

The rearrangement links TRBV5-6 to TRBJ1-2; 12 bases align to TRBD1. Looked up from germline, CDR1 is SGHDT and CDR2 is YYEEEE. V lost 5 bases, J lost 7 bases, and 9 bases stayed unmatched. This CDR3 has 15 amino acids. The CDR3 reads CASSLTGTGGFGYTF. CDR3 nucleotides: TGTGCCAGCAGTTTAACCGGGACAGGGGGCTTTGGCTACACCTTC.

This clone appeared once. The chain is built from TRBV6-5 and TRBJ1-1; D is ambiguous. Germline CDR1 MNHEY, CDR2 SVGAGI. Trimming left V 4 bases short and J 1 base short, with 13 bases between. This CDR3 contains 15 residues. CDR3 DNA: TGTGCCAGCAGTTCCCTAGAGGGCGGGAACACTGAAGCTTTCTTT. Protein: CASSSLEGGNTEAFF.

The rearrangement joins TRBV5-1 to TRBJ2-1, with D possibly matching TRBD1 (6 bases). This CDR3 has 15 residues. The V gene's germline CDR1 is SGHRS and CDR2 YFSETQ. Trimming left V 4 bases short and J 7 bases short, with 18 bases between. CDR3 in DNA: TGCGCCAGCAGCGACACAGGGAGCCCTGAAAATGAGCAGTTCTTC. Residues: CASSDTGSPENEQFF.

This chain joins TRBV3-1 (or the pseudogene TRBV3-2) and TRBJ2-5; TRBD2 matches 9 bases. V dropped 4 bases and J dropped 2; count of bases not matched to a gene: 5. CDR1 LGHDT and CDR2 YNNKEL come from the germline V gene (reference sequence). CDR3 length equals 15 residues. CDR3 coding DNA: TGTGCCAGCAGCCCGACTAGCGGTTCACAAGAGACCCAGTACTTC. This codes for CASSPTSGSQETQYF.